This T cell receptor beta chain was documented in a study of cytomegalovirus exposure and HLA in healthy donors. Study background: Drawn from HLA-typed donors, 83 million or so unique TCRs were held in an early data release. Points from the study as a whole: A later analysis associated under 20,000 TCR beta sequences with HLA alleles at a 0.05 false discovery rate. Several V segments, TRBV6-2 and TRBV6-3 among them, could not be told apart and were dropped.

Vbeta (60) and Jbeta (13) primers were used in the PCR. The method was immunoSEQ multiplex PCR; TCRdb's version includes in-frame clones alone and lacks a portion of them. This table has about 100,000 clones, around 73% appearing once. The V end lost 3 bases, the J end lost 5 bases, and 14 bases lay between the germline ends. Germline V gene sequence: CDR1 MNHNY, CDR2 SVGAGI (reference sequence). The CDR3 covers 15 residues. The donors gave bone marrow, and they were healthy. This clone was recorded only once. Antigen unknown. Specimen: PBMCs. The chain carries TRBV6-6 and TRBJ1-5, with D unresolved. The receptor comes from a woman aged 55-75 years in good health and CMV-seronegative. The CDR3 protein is CASSYTPTGDQPQHF. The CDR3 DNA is TGTGCCAGCAGTTATACCCCTACCGGGGATCAGCCCCAGCATTTT.